The present T cell receptor beta chain was sequenced within a study of identical twins. TCRdb analysed the 5' RACE reads with MiXCR anew, one entry per CDR3 protein. The sample carries around 530,000 distinct CDR3 sequences, over 12% recorded once. This clonotype was seen at least ten times. Trimming stripped 1 base from V and 2 bases from J, with 11 bases between. CDR3 length equals 15 residues. CDR1 is SGHDN and CDR2 is FVKESK in the germline V gene. In addition, the sample was reused for a study of yellow fever vaccine responses in identical twins. As reported in that work: Twins' vaccine T cell response reportedly gave the appearance of partial convergence and partial personalization.

This clonotype originated in a young woman in good health. The material sequenced was CD4+ T cells sorted from blood. The chain is built from TRBV14 and TRBJ2-5; D is perhaps TRBD1 (5 bases). Here the CDR3 reads CASSQGFREQETQYF. The CDR3 nucleotides read TGTGCCAGCAGCCAAGGATTCAGGGAACAAGAGACCCAGTACTTC.